The TCR beta chain described here comes from a study of OX40 agonist ivuxolimab in advanced cancers. Turning to the study itself: Mean age approximately 66 years, range about 23 to 80; about 85% male. Partial responses were achieved by three patients: one hepatocellular carcinoma, two cutaneous melanoma.

Clones were sequenced by immunoSEQ multiplex PCR, and TCRdb holds only the in-frame ones, with some missing. The data show tens of thousands of clones, approximately 90% seen once. The origin of this receptor is an adult with an advanced solid tumor such as melanoma, head and neck, liver or kidney cancer. The sequencing here drew on CD4+ or CD8+ T cells sorted from blood, taken in a trial of the OX40 agonist ivuxolimab.

CDR3 protein: CASSDWDFGELFF. CDR3 nucleotides: TGTGCCAGCAGCGACTGGGACTTCGGGGAGCTGTTTTTT. The V gene is TRBV9, the J gene TRBJ2-2; TRBD2 is a possible D gene (6 bases). The CDR3 runs to 13 residues. Germline V gene sequence: CDR1 SGDLS, CDR2 YYNGEE. V was trimmed by 3 bases and J by 7 bases, leaving 10 bases between them.